Listed below are T cell receptor beta chains from one sample, sequenced in a study of T cell responses to AZD1222 COVID-19 vaccine. TCRdb's copy holds only in-frame clones and misses some; the assay was immunoSEQ multiplex PCR. The table includes under 150,000 clones, roughly 93% detected once. The input for sequencing was peripheral blood, taken on day 0 of AZD1222 vaccination. Receptors originate from an adult in good health. The CDR3 runs from the conserved cysteine through the conserved F or W. A D gene is named only where the DNA matches it firmly.

CDR3aa,CDR3nt,j_gene,d_gene,v_gene
CASSPEDRWGYTF,TGTGCCAGCTCACCCGAGGACAGGTGGGGCTACACCTTC,TRBJ1-2,TRBD1,TRBV18
CASSRQGINQPQHF,TGTGCCAGCAGTCGACAGGGGATCAATCAGCCCCAGCATTTT,TRBJ1-5,TRBD1,TRBV6-6
CSASGTGTESRLGTEAFF,TGCAGTGCTAGTGGAACCGGGACCGAATCCCGTCTGGGCACTGAAGCTTTCTTT,TRBJ1-1,NA,TRBV20-1
CASSPPGQLNTGELFF,TGTGCCAGCAGCCCTCCGGGACAGCTGAACACCGGGGAGCTGTTTTTT,TRBJ2-2,TRBD1,TRBV7-9
CASSQSPTLNTEAFF,TGTGCCAGCAGCCAATCTCCCACTTTGAACACTGAAGCTTTCTTT,TRBJ1-1,NA,TRBV16
CASSLSGNQPQHF,TGTGCCAGCAGCTTATCGGGGAATCAGCCCCAGCATTTT,TRBJ1-5,NA,TRBV7-3
CASSQREGVGDTQYF,TGTGCCAGCAGCCAGCGGGAGGGGGTAGGAGATACGCAGTATTTT,TRBJ2-3,TRBD2,TRBV7-8
CASTVTSGSRNEQFF,TGTGCCAGCACCGTTACTAGCGGGAGCAGAAATGAGCAGTTCTTC,TRBJ2-1,TRBD2,TRBV3-1/TRBV3-2
CASSVSNQPQHF,TGTGCCAGCAGTGTGAGCAATCAGCCCCAGCATTTT,TRBJ1-5,NA,TRBV7-2
CASSDGANTGELFF,TGTGCCAGCAGTGACGGGGCGAACACCGGGGAGCTGTTTTTT,TRBJ2-2,NA,TRBV27